A selection of T cell receptor beta chains follows, all from one sample in a study of monozygotic twins with inflammatory bowel disease. TCRdb reworked the 5' RACE reads into one entry per CDR3 protein, no DNA. The sample data list under 130,000 distinct CDR3 sequences. The sample consisted of blood. The receptors derive from a human donor with ulcerative colitis or Crohn's disease, or a healthy co-twin of an affected twin (not recorded which). Each CDR3 is given with its conserved first and last residue.

TRBV27,TRBJ2-5,CASSLTPAGQETQYF
TRBV10-3,TRBJ2-7,CAGGTYSYEQYF
TRBV2,TRBJ2-7,CASSPSGIHEQYF
TRBV19,TRBJ2-1,CASSFDPGSIPRDEQFF
TRBV19,TRBJ2-1,CASSITSGGFNEQFF
TRBV20-1,TRBJ2-7,CSASRDITHEQYF
TRBV5-6,TRBJ1-1,CASSLAKVGAEAFF
TRBV12-3/TRBV12-4,TRBJ1-6,CASRWTLGSPLHF
TRBV29-1,TRBJ1-2,CSSWDSQVVYGYTF
TRBV27,TRBJ2-2,CASSFFRNTGELFF
TRBV20-1,TRBJ1-2,CSASPGQKKGYTF
TRBV18,TRBJ2-3,CASSPLAGDTDTQYF
TRBV9,TRBJ2-3,CASSSRIGLPSTDTQYF
TRBV15,TRBJ2-1,CATSNVFEQFF
TRBV28,TRBJ2-6,CASSFTGANVLTF
TRBV27,TRBJ1-5,CASSSRTGRDQPQHF
TRBV20-1,TRBJ2-4,CSAVRQGLAKNMQYF
TRBV7-2,TRBJ1-1,CASSSQEGNTEAFF
TRBV7-2,TRBJ2-3,CASSLGAVRTDTQYF
TRBV7-9,TRBJ2-5,CASSLRGVQETQYF
TRBV19,TRBJ2-3,CASLSGDTQYF
TRBV7-2,TRBJ2-7,CASSLAVTGEREQYF
TRBV5-1,TRBJ2-5,CASSVSGETQYF
TRBV11-1,TRBJ2-5,CASSFGQTYQETQYF
TRBV10-3,TRBJ2-7,CAIKPQADPYEQYF
TRBV21-1,TRBJ2-7,CASSKPPDEQYF
TRBV12-3/TRBV12-4,TRBJ2-2,CASSFGYTGELFF
TRBV15,TRBJ1-3,CATSRDHRGSGNTIYF
TRBV7-2,TRBJ2-1,CASSPGPYNEQFF
TRBV3-1,TRBJ2-7,CASSQKLARSYEQYF
TRBV27,TRBJ2-5,CASSTIDKTGAGETQYF
TRBV27,TRBJ2-7,CASSPQMYPGQVIYEQYF